These T cell receptor beta chains were read from a single sample in a study of shared T cell receptors in the human thymus. This table comes from immunoSEQ multiplex PCR, and its TCRdb copy is limited to in-frame clones, with some not included. The table includes fewer than 700,000 clones, approximately 87% detected once. The data also belong to a second study, concerning human thymus T cells.

The sequenced material came from thymocytes. Every receptor here comes from a boy younger than two with a congenital heart defect. Both conserved end residues are part of each CDR3.

j_call: TRBJ1-2
v_call: TRBV19
cdr3_aa: CASTYSDQNGYTF

j_call: TRBJ2-5
v_call: TRBV5-4
cdr3_aa: CASSLASGVQETQYF

j_call: TRBJ2-5
v_call: TRBV11-3
cdr3_aa: CASGIRVGETQYF

j_call: TRBJ1-1
v_call: TRBV5-6
cdr3_aa: CASSPGDRVQAFF

j_call: TRBJ2-3
v_call: TRBV6-4
cdr3_aa: CASSDTLGLDRVTDTQYF

j_call: TRBJ2-7
v_call: TRBV7-9
cdr3_aa: CASSLPPRESHYEQYF

j_call: TRBJ2-2
v_call: TRBV5-4
cdr3_aa: CASSSSGTSGELFF

j_call: TRBJ2-1
v_call: TRBV5-6
cdr3_aa: CASTPPSPVRNEQFF

j_call: TRBJ2-1
v_call: TRBV5-6
cdr3_aa: CASSSHTEQFF

j_call: TRBJ1-2
v_call: TRBV6-1
cdr3_aa: CASIGGAYYGYTF

j_call: TRBJ2-3
v_call: TRBV27
cdr3_aa: CASHPTPGGGQGSTDTQYF

j_call: TRBJ1-6
v_call: TRBV5-6
cdr3_aa: CASSFAGTGDSSYNSPLHF

j_call: TRBJ1-1
v_call: TRBV4-2
cdr3_aa: CASSQENLGGQGILNTEAFF

j_call: TRBJ1-2
v_call: TRBV18
cdr3_aa: CASSPRSLNYGYTF

j_call: TRBJ2-1
v_call: TRBV28
cdr3_aa: CASRSVAGGPDEQFF

j_call: TRBJ1-2
v_call: TRBV4-1
cdr3_aa: CASSQEADTNYGYTF

j_call: TRBJ1-1
v_call: TRBV7-9
cdr3_aa: CASSLGMGENTEAFF

j_call: TRBJ2-7
v_call: TRBV14
cdr3_aa: CASSTGLAGVYEQYF

j_call: TRBJ1-5
v_call: TRBV28
cdr3_aa: CASSMKQGAIHQPQHF

j_call: TRBJ2-6
v_call: TRBV19
cdr3_aa: CASSPTRGTVEWTGANVLTF

j_call: TRBJ2-7
v_call: TRBV6-1
cdr3_aa: CASSEVARTSGSYEQYF

j_call: TRBJ2-3
v_call: TRBV5-1
cdr3_aa: CASTLAGGETTDTQYF

j_call: TRBJ2-1
v_call: TRBV6-5
cdr3_aa: CASSSPRGIWFF

j_call: TRBJ2-1
v_call: TRBV5-1
cdr3_aa: CASSLVAPQGREGYGNEQFF

j_call: TRBJ2-5
v_call: TRBV25-1
cdr3_aa: CASSAGQLQETQYF

j_call: TRBJ1-3
v_call: TRBV14
cdr3_aa: CASSPPPGGPGNTIYF

j_call: TRBJ2-3
v_call: TRBV25-1
cdr3_aa: CASSEGATDTQYF

j_call: TRBJ1-2
v_call: TRBV7-6
cdr3_aa: CASSLDPRGDLWGYTF

j_call: TRBJ2-5
v_call: TRBV2
cdr3_aa: CASTAQGVTQYF

j_call: TRBJ1-1
v_call: TRBV11-3
cdr3_aa: CASSPGTGAMNTEAFF

j_call: TRBJ2-1
v_call: TRBV11-3
cdr3_aa: CASKTSGEANEQFF

j_call: TRBJ2-1
v_call: TRBV7-9
cdr3_aa: CASSTGLAGNEQFF

j_call: TRBJ2-1
v_call: TRBV15
cdr3_aa: CATSRQGQGFDNEQFF

j_call: TRBJ2-5
v_call: TRBV7-7
cdr3_aa: CASSSGGWPGLRGETQYF

j_call: TRBJ2-3
v_call: TRBV30
cdr3_aa: CAWSVPPGESSTDTQYF

j_call: TRBJ2-1
v_call: TRBV28
cdr3_aa: CASSPGLHLKKFF

j_call: TRBJ2-5
v_call: TRBV7-9
cdr3_aa: CASSTAGGDKETQYF

j_call: TRBJ2-7
v_call: TRBV5-4
cdr3_aa: CASSLRPERGTHEQYF

j_call: TRBJ1-5
v_call: TRBV10-2
cdr3_aa: CASSEAWNQPQHF

j_call: TRBJ2-1
v_call: TRBV30
cdr3_aa: CAWRGLGGGDEQFF

j_call: TRBJ1-1
v_call: TRBV4-2
cdr3_aa: CASSQTGADTEAFF

j_call: TRBJ1-1
v_call: TRBV27
cdr3_aa: CASSPLGTAEDTEAFF

j_call: TRBJ1-2
v_call: TRBV27
cdr3_aa: CASSLAWNYGYTF

j_call: TRBJ2-7
v_call: TRBV19
cdr3_aa: CASSAEILHEQYF

j_call: TRBJ2-3
v_call: TRBV11-3
cdr3_aa: CASSLLGDSGRSLADTQYF

j_call: TRBJ2-5
v_call: TRBV5-1
cdr3_aa: CASSTGLAGGQYF

j_call: TRBJ1-1
v_call: TRBV21-1
cdr3_aa: CASSKVRGWTEAFF

j_call: TRBJ2-1
v_call: TRBV14
cdr3_aa: CASSHASQVCPYNEQFF

j_call: TRBJ2-1
v_call: TRBV5-6
cdr3_aa: CASSTHSGRPWGEQFF

j_call: TRBJ2-1
v_call: TRBV6-5
cdr3_aa: CASTRTMSSYNEQFF

j_call: TRBJ1-2
v_call: TRBV19
cdr3_aa: CASSKGRRAEPPTGYTF

j_call: TRBJ2-2
v_call: TRBV9
cdr3_aa: CASSPGLAAGELFF

j_call: TRBJ1-1
v_call: TRBV5-8
cdr3_aa: CASSLTVGGPRNTEAFF

j_call: TRBJ2-4
v_call: TRBV28
cdr3_aa: CASSSFSGGGAKNIQYF

j_call: TRBJ2-7
v_call: TRBV7-8
cdr3_aa: CASSPRAKLAGSNEQYF